The 8 T cell receptor beta chains given below trace back to one sample, sequenced in a study of T-cell memory formation after mild COVID-19. TCRdb called the 5' RACE reads again in MiXCR, with one record for every CDR3 protein. In the table there are 150,000 to 200,000 distinct CDR3 sequences, more than 12% of which are singletons. Sample: PBMCs or a T cell subset sorted from them (not recorded which). These receptors came from an adult woman who had mild COVID-19 (a few samples of this study predate the infection). Cell type and time point are not known.

This chain uses TRBV29-1 with TRBJ2-3; maybe TRBD1 (6 bases). The CDR3 sequence is 16 residues long. Germline V gene lookup returns CDR1 SQVTM and CDR2 ANQGSEA. V lost 7 bases and J 0 bases, leaving 20 bases between the germline ends. CDR3 residues: CSASGQLETSTDTQYF. CDR3 in DNA: TGCAGCGCATCCGGACAGCTCGAAACTAGCACAGATACGCAGTATTTT.

This clonotype was picked up a small number of times. V usage is TRBV24-1 and J usage is TRBJ2-1; TRBD1 agrees at 9 bases. Germline V gene data show CDR1 as KGHDR and CDR2 as SFDVKD. CDR3 length: 17 residues. V shed 3 bases, J shed 3 bases, and the junction held 8 bases outside the gene matches. CDR3 DNA sequence: TGTGCCACCAGTGATCGGGGACAGGGAGGGCGCTACAATGAGCAGTTCTTC. This encodes CATSDRGQGGRYNEQFF.

The J gene is TRBJ2-3, the V gene TRBV7-2; 9 bases fit TRBD2. Losses at the gene ends were 5 bases for V and 6 bases for J; bases not matched to a gene: 9. The CDR3 totals 15 residues. Germline V CDR1 and CDR2: SGHTA, FQGNSA. CDR3 protein: CASSLKRGDLDTQYF. The CDR3 bases are TGTGCCAGCAGCCTAAAGCGGGGGGATTTGGATACGCAGTATTTT.

This chain uses TRBV12-3 or TRBV12-4 with TRBJ2-3, with D hard to call. The CDR3 totals 13 residues. V was shortened by 7 bases and J by 1 base, with 9 bases between the two germline ends. This CDR3 reads CASTPARTDTQYF. In DNA form, the CDR3 reads TGTGCCAGCACTCCCGCCCGCACAGATACGCAGTATTTT.

The chain carries TRBV30 and TRBJ1-5, with 8 bases that match TRBD1. The germline gives CDR1 GTSNPN, CDR2 SVGIG (reference sequence). V shed 3 bases and J 0 bases; nucleotides not matched to a gene: 4. The CDR3 covers 15 residues. The DNA for the CDR3 is TGTGCCTGGAGAATGACAGGGGATAGCAATCAGCCCCAGCATTTT. This gives the protein CAWRMTGDSNQPQHF.

This clonotype was recorded a few times. This chain connects TRBV4-3 to TRBJ2-7; D tentatively fits TRBD1 or TRBD2 (5 bases each). The CDR3 totals 14 residues. Trimming shortened V by 0 bases and J by 6 bases, and 12 bases separated the two germline ends. CDR1 LGHNA and CDR2 YSLEER come from the germline V gene. CDR3 protein: CASSQDASGTEQYF. DNA of the CDR3: TGCGCCAGCAGCCAAGATGCTTCGGGGACCGAGCAGTACTTC.

J is TRBJ2-1 and V is TRBV21-1; the table calls TRBD1, which could not be checked here. TRBV21-1 is annotated as a pseudogene. This CDR3 is built from 16 residues. For the CDR3, the DNA is TGTGCCAGCAGCCCCCCTCGTGGGAGCCTAGTGGGTGAGCAGTTCTTC. Protein sequence: CASSPPRGSLVGEQFF.

This clonotype was found a few times. V is TRBV11-2 and J is TRBJ1-2; 9 bases fit TRBD1. The V gene end was trimmed by 4 bases and the J gene end by 9 bases; junction bases not matched to a gene: 9. CDR1 SGHAT and CDR2 FQNNGV come from the germline V gene. The CDR3 loop spans 14 amino acids. The CDR3 sequence: CASSSHGQGTSYTF. Here the CDR3 DNA reads TGTGCCAGCAGCTCCCACGGACAGGGGACTAGCTACACCTTC. Drawing the rest from reference TRBV11-2 and TRBJ1-2, the complete variable domain is EAGVAQSPRYKIIEKRQSVAFWCNPISGHATLYWYQQILGQGPKLLIQFQNNGVVDDSQLPKDRFSAERLKGVDSTLKIQPAKLEDSAVYLCASSSHGQGTSYTFGSGTRLTVV.